The sequence of this TCR beta chain was determined in a study of blood T cells in healthy people across ages. The use of a sample-barcoded 5' primer and a J-beta primer mix characterized a second PCR of about 7 to 12 cycles. TCRdb re-derived calls from the 5' RACE reads in MiXCR, one entry per CDR3 protein. Here the sample spans about 1.5 million distinct CDR3 sequences, approximately 43% being singletons. PBMCs numbering at least 7 million were isolated per sample. Total RNA, at least 5.5 micrograms per sample, was extracted from PBMCs. Study-wide results and caveats: In the absence of known donor CMV status, changes in expanded clonotypes were possibly confounded.

On this clonotype itself: Its antigen remains unknown.

The length of the CDR3 is 13 residues. Germline CDR1 MNHEY, CDR2 SMNVEV (reference sequence). The ends were cut back, 5 bases at V and 4 bases at J, with 9 bases in the middle. This clonotype was obtained from a young woman in good health. The sequencing sample was made of blood. The chain employs TRBV27 and TRBJ1-5, with D hard to call. Here the CDR3 reads CASSPHPNQPQHF. CDR3 nucleotide sequence: TGTGCCAGCAGTCCGCACCCAAATCAGCCCCAGCATTTT.